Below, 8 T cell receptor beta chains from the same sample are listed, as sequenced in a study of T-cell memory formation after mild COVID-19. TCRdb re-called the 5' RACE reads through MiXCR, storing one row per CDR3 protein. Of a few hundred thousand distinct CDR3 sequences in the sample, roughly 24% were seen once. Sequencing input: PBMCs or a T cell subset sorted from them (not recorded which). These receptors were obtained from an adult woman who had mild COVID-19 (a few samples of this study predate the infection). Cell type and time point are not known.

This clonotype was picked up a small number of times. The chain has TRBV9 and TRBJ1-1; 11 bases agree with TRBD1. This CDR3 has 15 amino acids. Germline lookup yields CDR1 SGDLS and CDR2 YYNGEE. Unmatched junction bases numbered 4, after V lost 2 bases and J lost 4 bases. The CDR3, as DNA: TGTGCCAGCAGCGTCGGGACAGGGGGAATCACTGAAGCTTTCTTT. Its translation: CASSVGTGGITEAFF.

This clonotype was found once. The CDR3 DNA reads as TGTGCCACCAGTGATCCCCTTGGAGGTGAAGCTTTCTTT. This encodes CATSDPLGGEAFF. V gene TRBV24-1 combines with J gene TRBJ1-1, with no clear D. V dropped 3 bases and J dropped 7 bases, with 11 bases sitting between them. CDR1 KGHDR and CDR2 SFDVKD come from the germline V gene. The CDR3 is 13 amino acids.

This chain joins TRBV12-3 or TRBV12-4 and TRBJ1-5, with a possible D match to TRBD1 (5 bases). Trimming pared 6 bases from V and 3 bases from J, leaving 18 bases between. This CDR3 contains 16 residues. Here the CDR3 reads CASSYGRGGPNQPQHF. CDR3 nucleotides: TGTGCCAGCAGCTATGGTAGGGGAGGGCCCAATCAGCCCCAGCATTTT.

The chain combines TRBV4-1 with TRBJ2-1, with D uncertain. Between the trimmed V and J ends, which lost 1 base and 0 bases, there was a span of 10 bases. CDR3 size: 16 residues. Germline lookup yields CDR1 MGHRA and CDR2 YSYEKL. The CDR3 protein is CASSQVGKSSYNEQFF. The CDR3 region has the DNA TGCGCCAGCAGCCAAGTAGGGAAGAGCTCCTACAATGAGCAGTTCTTC.

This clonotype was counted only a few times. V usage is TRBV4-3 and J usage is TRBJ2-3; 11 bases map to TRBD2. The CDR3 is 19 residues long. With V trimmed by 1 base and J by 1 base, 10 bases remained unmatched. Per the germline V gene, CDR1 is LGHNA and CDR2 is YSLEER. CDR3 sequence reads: CASSQVASGRSFGTDTQYF. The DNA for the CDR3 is TGCGCCAGCAGCCAAGTAGCTAGCGGGAGGTCTTTTGGCACAGATACGCAGTATTTT.

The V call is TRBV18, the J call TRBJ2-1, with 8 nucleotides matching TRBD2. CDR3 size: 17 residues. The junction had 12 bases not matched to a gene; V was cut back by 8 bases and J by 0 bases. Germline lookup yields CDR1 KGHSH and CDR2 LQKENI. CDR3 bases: TGTGCCAGCACACGAAGTTTAGCGGGGACCTCCTACAATGAGCAGTTCTTC. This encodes CASTRSLAGTSYNEQFF.

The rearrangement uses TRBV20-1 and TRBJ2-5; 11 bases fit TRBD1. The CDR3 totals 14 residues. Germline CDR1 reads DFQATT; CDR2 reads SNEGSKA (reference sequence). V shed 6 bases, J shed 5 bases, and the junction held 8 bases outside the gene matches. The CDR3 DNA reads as TGCAGTGCACCGGACAGGGGGCGCGGGGAGACCCAGTACTTC. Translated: CSAPDRGRGETQYF.

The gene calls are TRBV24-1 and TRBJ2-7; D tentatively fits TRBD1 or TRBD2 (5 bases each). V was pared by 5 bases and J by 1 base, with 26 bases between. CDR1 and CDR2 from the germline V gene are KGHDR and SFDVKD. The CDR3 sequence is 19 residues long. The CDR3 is CATSAPVWDARGVSYEQYF. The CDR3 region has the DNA TGTGCCACCAGTGCCCCCGTCTGGGACGCCAGAGGGGTTTCCTACGAGCAGTACTTC.